This TCR beta chain was identified in a study of graft-versus-host responses after intestinal transplantation. Germline V gene lookup returns CDR1 MDHEN and CDR2 SYDVKM. The V end was cut by 3 bases, the J end by 3 bases, with 9 bases between. CDR3 length: 14 residues. This table comes from immunoSEQ multiplex PCR, and its TCRdb copy is limited to in-frame clones, with some not included. Counted here are 77,000 or so clones, around 92% occurring once; the ten biggest clones make up about 0.67%. Sequenced here: PBMCs, sampled 98 days after intestinal transplantation. The chain combines TRBV28 with TRBJ1-5; D is undetermined. The clonotype comes from a human patient who received an intestinal transplant, so some T cells may come from the graft donor. CDR3 sequence: CASSLNSYNQPQHF. CDR3 bases: TGTGCCAGCAGTTTGAACAGCTACAATCAGCCCCAGCATTTT.